The clone carrying this TCR beta chain was picked up many times. Germline V gives CDR1 SGHVS, CDR2 FNYEAQ. The ends were cut back, 5 bases at V and 3 bases at J, with 17 bases in the middle. This CDR3 has 17 amino acids. The data stem from a study of human T cells and chemical hapten exposure. Time point defined: pre-sensitization, week 0. Described treatment: therapeutic diphenylcyclopropenone sensitization with weekly scalp DPC. TCRdb processed the RACE reads anew with MiXCR; each CDR3 protein has one entry. This sample carries more than 300,000 distinct CDR3 sequences, about 5.4% of them seen once, and the ten largest clones take about 8.2%.

The receptor comes from a woman in her late teens or twenties with alopecia areata. Some clones in this sample may be carry-over from other donors' samples. The chain carries TRBV7-6 and TRBJ2-6; perhaps TRBD1 as D (5 bases). The sample in question was whole blood, obtained in connection with sensitization to the hapten diphenylcyclopropenone (DPC). For the CDR3, the DNA is TGTGCCAGCAGCACCAAGCCGTCAGGGTTTGGGGCCAACGTCCTGACTTTC. Translating it yields CASSTKPSGFGANVLTF.